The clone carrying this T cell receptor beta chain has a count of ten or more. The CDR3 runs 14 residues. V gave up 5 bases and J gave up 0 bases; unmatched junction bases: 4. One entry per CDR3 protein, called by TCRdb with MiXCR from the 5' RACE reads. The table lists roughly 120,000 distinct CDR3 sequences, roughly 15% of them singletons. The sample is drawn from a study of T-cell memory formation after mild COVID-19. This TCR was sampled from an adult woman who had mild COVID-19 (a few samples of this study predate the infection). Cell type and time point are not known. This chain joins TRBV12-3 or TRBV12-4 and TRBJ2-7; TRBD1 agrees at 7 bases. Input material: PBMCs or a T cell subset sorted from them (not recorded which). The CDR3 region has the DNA TGTGCCAGCAGTCCCGGGACAGTCTCCTACGAGCAGTACTTC. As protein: CASSPGTVSYEQYF.